The count of the clone carrying this T cell receptor (beta chain) is one. Distinct nucleotide sequences in the sample also encode this CDR3. These data are taken from a study of blood T cell repertoires in COVID-19. The CDR3 runs 13 residues. The V segment lost 5 bases and the J segment 5 bases; nucleotides outside the gene matches: 8. Germline lookup yields CDR1 GTSNPN and CDR2 SVGIG (reference sequence). TCRdb's copy holds only in-frame clones and misses some; the assay was immunoSEQ multiplex PCR. The sample carries approximately 50,000 clones, approximately 92% recorded once. The sample comprised peripheral blood. J is TRBJ1-2 and V is TRBV30; 7 nucleotides match TRBD1. This clonotype was obtained from a man aged 50 to 59 with active COVID-19. The CDR3 protein is CAWARDRPYGYTF. The CDR3 bases are TGTGCCTGGGCCCGGGACAGACCGTATGGCTACACCTTC.